Below, 15 T cell receptor beta chains from the same sample are listed, as sequenced in a study of cytomegalovirus exposure and HLA in healthy donors. Primers included in the PCR were 60 Vbeta and 13 Jbeta primers. Method: immunoSEQ multiplex PCR; TCRdb's copy keeps in-frame clones and lacks some. The sample lists about 190,000 clones, roughly 80% occurring once. Sequenced: PBMCs. Every receptor here comes from a middle-aged man in good health and CMV-seropositive.

The CDR3 region has the DNA TGTGCCATCAGTGAGTCGAGGTTAGCTAGCGCGGCCGAGCAGTACTTC. Protein: CAISESRLASAAEQYF. V gene TRBV10-3 combines with J gene TRBJ2-7; possibly TRBD2 for D (6 bases). Trimming left V 0 bases short and J 6 bases short, with 18 bases between. Germline-derived CDR1 and CDR2 are ENHRY and SYGVKD. The CDR3 runs to 16 residues.

This rearrangement joins TRBV16 to TRBJ1-5; tentative D call: TRBD1 (5 bases). V was shortened by 0 bases and J by 7 bases, with 10 bases between the two germline ends. The CDR3 is made up of 14 amino acids. From germline, CDR1 is KGHSY and CDR2 FQNENV. CDR3 protein: CASSQSSGDQPQHF. The CDR3 DNA follows: TGTGCCAGCAGCCAATCCAGCGGGGACCAGCCCCAGCATTTT.

The gene calls are TRBV19 and TRBJ2-3; 9 bases align to TRBD2. The CDR3 loop spans 15 amino acids. The junction had 7 bases not matched to a gene; V was cut back by 4 bases and J by 5 bases. CDR1 is LNHDA and CDR2 is SQIVND in the germline V gene (reference sequence). CDR3 nucleotides: TGTGCCAGTAGTAATAGCGGGGGCCACCTAGATACGCAGTATTTT. This gives the protein CASSNSGGHLDTQYF.

The chain carries TRBV6-5 and TRBJ1-5, with D hard to call. V gave up 4 bases and J gave up 2 bases, with 6 bases separating them. The CDR3 totals 13 residues. Germline lookup yields CDR1 MNHEY and CDR2 SVGAGI. Here the CDR3 DNA reads TGTGCCAGCAGTTCCCAGGGCAATCAGCCCCAGCATTTT. Translating gives CASSSQGNQPQHF.

As to this clone: Additional DNA sequences in this sample encode the identical CDR3. The CDR3 DNA reads as TGTGCCAGCAGTCCGCTTGGGGGGGCAGGTCAGCCCCAGCATTTT. Its protein is CASSPLGGAGQPQHF. The V call is TRBV27, the J call TRBJ1-5; tentative D call: TRBD1 (6 bases). The CDR3 loop spans 15 amino acids. V was pared by 5 bases and J by 6 bases, with 17 bases between. The germline V gene has CDR1 MNHEY and CDR2 SMNVEV (reference sequence).

The chain has TRBV5-6 and TRBJ2-5; 7 nucleotides agree with TRBD2. Germline V lookup: CDR1 SGHDT, CDR2 YYEEEE. With V trimmed by 3 bases and J by 2 bases, 4 bases remained unmatched. The CDR3 contains 14 residues. CDR3 DNA: TGTGCCAGCAGCTCGACGGGGGGACAAGAGACCCAGTACTTC. Its protein is CASSSTGGQETQYF.

V is TRBV6-5 and J is TRBJ1-2; weak D call: TRBD1 (6 bases). The length of the CDR3 is 12 residues. V was trimmed by 7 bases and J by 5 bases, leaving 11 bases between them. Germline-derived CDR1 and CDR2 are MNHEY and SVGAGI. The CDR3 DNA reads TGTGCCAGCATGACAGGATCTTATGGCTACACCTTC. As protein: CASMTGSYGYTF.

This chain connects TRBV9 to TRBJ2-3; 8 nucleotides align to TRBD2. Germline V gene data show CDR1 as SGDLS and CDR2 as YYNGEE. The length of the CDR3 is 15 residues. Trimming removed 3 bases from V and 4 bases from J; junction bases left unmatched: 7. In nucleotides, the CDR3 is TGTGCCAGCAGCGCCGGGGGGGCCAGGGCAGATACGCAGTATTTT. This gives the protein CASSAGGARADTQYF.

This clone was counted a few times. V usage is TRBV5-1 and J usage is TRBJ2-7; D may be TRBD1 (6 bases). Germline CDR1 SGHRS, CDR2 YFSETQ. With 0 bases removed from V and 0 bases from J, the gap between germline ends came to 22 bases. The CDR3 has 19 amino acids. The CDR3 here is CASSLGGLRTVRSSYEQYF. For the CDR3, the DNA is TGCGCCAGCAGCTTGGGGGGCTTAAGGACAGTTCGGAGCTCCTACGAGCAGTACTTC.

CDR3 amino acids: CASSLASVRYEQYF. CDR3 in DNA: TGTGCCAGCAGCTTGGCTAGCGTAAGATACGAGCAGTACTTC. V and J are TRBV5-4 and TRBJ2-7; D is perhaps TRBD2 (6 bases). Trimming removed 0 bases at V and 4 bases at J, with 11 bases between. There are 14 residues in the CDR3. Germline loops: CDR1 SGHNT, CDR2 YYREEE (reference sequence).

V usage is TRBV11-2 and J usage is TRBJ2-5; D may be TRBD1 (6 bases). The better agreement between TRBJ2-7 and the DNA end casts doubt on the J call. Looked up from germline, CDR1 is SGHAT and CDR2 is FQNNGV. The CDR3 is 15 amino acids. CDR3 bases: TGTGCCAGCAGCTCCCCCCGGGACACCTCCTACGAGCAGTACTTC. Its translation is CASSSPRDTSYEQYF.

This chain uses TRBV13 with TRBJ1-1, with 12 bases fitting TRBD1. The CDR3 totals 16 residues. The trim removed 6 bases at V and 3 bases at J, leaving 8 bases unmatched. Germline V gene lookup returns CDR1 PRHDT and CDR2 FYEKMQ (reference sequence). This chain's CDR3 is CASRPGTGGPYTEAFF. The CDR3 nucleotides read TGTGCCAGCAGGCCCGGGACAGGGGGCCCTTACACTGAAGCTTTCTTT.

The gene calls are TRBV19 and TRBJ1-5; TRBD1 matches at 8 bases. V lost 5 bases and J lost 0; bases outside the gene matches: 3. Per the germline V gene, CDR1 is LNHDA and CDR2 is SQIVND (reference sequence). The CDR3 contains 15 residues. The CDR3 DNA reads TGTGCCAGTAGTTGGACAGGGACTAGCAATCAGCCCCAGCATTTT. This sequence encodes CASSWTGTSNQPQHF.

CDR3 sequence (DNA): TGTGCCAGCAGCACAACAGGGTGGGAAAACACTGAAGCTTTCTTT. Amino acid sequence: CASSTTGWENTEAFF. This rearrangement joins TRBV5-4 to TRBJ1-1; D is possibly TRBD1 (6 bases). The CDR3 has 15 residues. The V end was cut by 4 bases, the J end by 2 bases, with 15 bases between. Germline lookup yields CDR1 SGHNT and CDR2 YYREEE (reference sequence).

This chain joins TRBV5-4 and TRBJ2-3; 7 nucleotides agree with TRBD2. The CDR3 totals 20 residues. Germline V gene sequence: CDR1 SGHNT, CDR2 YYREEE (reference sequence). The J segment lost 6 bases and the V segment lost 4 bases, leaving 26 bases of the junction unmatched. CDR3 in DNA: TGTGCCAGCAGCCCCCGCACCCAGCACGTGACTAGCTTCAAGTCGGATACGCAGTATTTT. Encoded protein: CASSPRTQHVTSFKSDTQYF.